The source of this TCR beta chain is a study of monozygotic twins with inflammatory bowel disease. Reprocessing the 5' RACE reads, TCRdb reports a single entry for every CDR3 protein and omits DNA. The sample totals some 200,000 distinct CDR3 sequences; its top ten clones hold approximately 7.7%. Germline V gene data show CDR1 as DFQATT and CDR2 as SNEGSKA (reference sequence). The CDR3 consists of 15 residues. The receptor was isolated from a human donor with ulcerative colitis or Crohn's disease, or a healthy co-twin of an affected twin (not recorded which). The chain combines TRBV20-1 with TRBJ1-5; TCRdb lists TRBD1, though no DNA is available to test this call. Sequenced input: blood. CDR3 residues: CSARDPRGRSQPQHF.